This T cell receptor beta chain was sequenced for a study of cytomegalovirus exposure and HLA in healthy donors. The V segment lost 5 bases and the J segment 0 bases; nucleotides outside the gene matches: 6. The CDR3 is made up of 15 amino acids. Germline lookup yields CDR1 LNHDA and CDR2 SQIVND (reference sequence). PCR used 60 Vbeta primers and 13 Jbeta primers. Some clones are missing from TCRdb's copy, which holds only in-frame ones; the method was immunoSEQ multiplex PCR. The sample lists about 130,000 clones; roughly 79% were seen once. The sample consisted of PBMCs. This receptor was obtained from a man aged 18 to 29 in good health and CMV-seronegative. The chain links TRBV19 to TRBJ1-1; TRBD1 agrees at 7 bases. CDR3 sequence reads: CASSPFRGMNTEAFF. CDR3 bases: TGTGCCAGTAGTCCGTTCAGGGGGATGAACACTGAAGCTTTCTTT.